Presented here are 29 T cell receptor beta chains from one specimen sequenced in a study of cytomegalovirus exposure and HLA in healthy donors. The PCR made use of 60 Vbeta and 13 Jbeta primers. Assay: immunoSEQ multiplex PCR; the TCRdb copy retains only in-frame clones and omits some. The sample gives approximately 200,000 clones, less than 80% of which show up once; nearly 4.5% is in the top ten. Sequencing used PBMCs. All receptors derive from a woman in her twenties or thirties in good health and CMV-seropositive.

The chain has TRBV4-1 and TRBJ1-2, with D perhaps matching TRBD1 (5 bases). Germline CDR1 MGHRA, CDR2 YSYEKL. Trimming pared 4 bases from V and 6 bases from J, leaving 12 bases between. This CDR3 comprises 13 residues. The CDR3 coding sequence is TGCGCCAGCAGCCGGATGGGGGGGAATGGCTACACCTTC. Translation gives CASSRMGGNGYTF.

This clone was found once. This chain connects TRBV27 to TRBJ2-7, with 9 positions matching TRBD1. The CDR3 covers 15 residues. With V trimmed by 5 bases and J by 3 bases, 8 bases remained unmatched. Germline V gene sequence: CDR1 MNHEY, CDR2 SMNVEV (reference sequence). The CDR3 region is CASSLYRGPGYEQYF. CDR3 nucleotide sequence: TGTGCCAGCAGTCTATACAGGGGGCCAGGCTACGAGCAGTACTTC.

V is TRBV6-6 and J is TRBJ1-5, with D unresolved. V gave up 4 bases and J gave up 6 bases, with 7 bases separating them. Germline CDR1 and CDR2: MNHNY and SVGAGI (reference sequence). This CDR3 is 12 amino acids long. CDR3 DNA sequence: TGTGCCAGCAGTTCCCCGCGTCAGCCCCAGCATTTT. Its protein is CASSSPRQPQHF.

This rearrangement joins TRBV4-1 to TRBJ1-2; a possible D gene is TRBD1 (6 bases). Trimming left V 0 bases short and J 5 bases short, with 16 bases between. From germline, CDR1 is MGHRA and CDR2 YSYEKL. This CDR3 spans 16 amino acids. The CDR3 nucleotides read TGCGCCAGCAGCCAAGAGGCGGGGGGCAAAGGGTATGGCTACACCTTC. It translates to CASSQEAGGKGYGYTF.

The chain recombines TRBV10-3 with TRBJ2-1, with D tentatively TRBD1 (5 bases). The CDR3 contains 14 residues. The V and J ends lost 6 bases and 2 bases respectively, with 11 bases between them. In germline, CDR1 is ENHRY, CDR2 SYGVKD. CDR3 coding DNA: TGTGCCATCAGGACAGTGGACCCCTACAATGAGCAGTTCTTC. Its translation is CAIRTVDPYNEQFF.

The CDR3 DNA is TGTGCCAGCTCACCGAGGACAGGGGAAATGGTTGGCTACACCTTC. This codes for CASSPRTGEMVGYTF. The chain carries TRBV18 and TRBJ1-2, with 9 bases identical to TRBD1. V dropped 3 bases and J dropped 7; count of bases not matched to a gene: 9. Germline CDR1 is KGHSH and CDR2 is LQKENI. This CDR3 comprises 15 residues.

The chain carries TRBV18 and TRBJ2-1; D ambiguous. Germline CDR1 and CDR2: KGHSH and LQKENI. The CDR3 length is 13 residues. V was clipped by 0 bases and J by 7 bases, with 7 bases between them. CDR3 nucleotide sequence: TGTGCCAGCTCACCACCCCCCCTGAATGAGCAGTTCTTC. Translation: CASSPPPLNEQFF.

This chain uses TRBV30 with TRBJ2-1, with TRBD2 matching 16 bases. The CDR3 contains 18 residues. The J segment lost 0 bases and the V segment lost 3 bases, leaving 5 bases of the junction unmatched. Germline CDR1 GTSNPN, CDR2 SVGIG (reference sequence). CDR3 nucleotide sequence: TGTGCCTGGAGCGGGACTAGCGGGGGGGGAATCTCCTACAATGAGCAGTTCTTC. It encodes CAWSGTSGGGISYNEQFF.

This chain links TRBV9 with TRBJ2-3, with D perhaps matching TRBD2 (5 bases). The V gene lost 0 bases and the J gene lost 2 bases, with 16 bases spanning the gap. Germline CDR1 and CDR2: SGDLS and YYNGEE. The CDR3 contains 17 residues. The CDR3 protein is CASSVVLGEGITDTQYF. The CDR3 bases are TGTGCCAGCAGCGTAGTTTTGGGCGAGGGTATCACAGATACGCAGTATTTT.

The chain joins TRBV6-5 to TRBJ2-7, with D possibly matching TRBD2 (6 bases). Germline CDR1 and CDR2: MNHEY and SVGAGI. This CDR3 has 14 residues. Trimming cost V 2 bases and J 5 bases, with 13 bases left between them. CDR3: CASSYVREDDEQYF. The CDR3 nucleotides read TGTGCCAGCAGTTACGTCAGGGAGGACGACGAGCAGTACTTC.

The chain is built from TRBV18 and TRBJ2-7, with TRBD2 matching over 8 bases. V trimming: 6 bases; J trimming: 6 bases; junction bases outside the gene matches: 22. This CDR3 comprises 18 residues. The germline V gene encodes CDR1 KGHSH and CDR2 LQKENI. CDR3 sequence (DNA): TGTGCCAGCTCCCCCTTTTCCGGGGGGGCATATGATCGGATCGAGCAGTACTTC. Residues: CASSPFSGGAYDRIEQYF.

V usage is TRBV4-1 and J usage is TRBJ1-4; maybe TRBD1 (6 bases). Looked up from germline, CDR1 is MGHRA and CDR2 is YSYEKL. V was trimmed by 1 base and J by 8 bases, leaving 17 bases between them. This CDR3 has 16 residues. CDR3 loop: CASSQVRGYAREKLFF. The DNA of the CDR3 is TGCGCCAGCAGCCAAGTAAGGGGGTACGCAAGGGAAAAACTGTTTTTT.

V usage is TRBV7-8 and J usage is TRBJ2-7, with 10 bases matching TRBD1. Germline V gene data show CDR1 as SGHVS and CDR2 as FQNEAQ. There are 16 residues in the CDR3. V trimming: 2 bases; J trimming: 2 bases; junction bases outside the gene matches: 6. This CDR3 is CASSLLAGTGAYEQYF. CDR3 sequence (DNA): TGTGCCAGCAGCTTACTGGCCGGGACAGGGGCCTACGAGCAGTACTTC.

V gene TRBV14 combines with J gene TRBJ2-6; no clear D. The length of the CDR3 is 15 residues. Germline-derived CDR1 and CDR2 are SGHDN and FVKESK. Trimming cost V 4 bases and J 0 bases, with 7 bases left between them. The CDR3: CASSPLSSGANVLTF. CDR3 in DNA: TGTGCCAGCAGCCCTCTAAGCTCTGGGGCCAACGTCCTGACTTTC.

The V call is TRBV4-1, the J call TRBJ1-5; D uncertain. V lost 4 bases to trimming and J lost 5 bases, with 12 bases between them. This CDR3 has 14 residues. Germline V CDR1 and CDR2: MGHRA, YSYEKL. The CDR3 region is CASSLLDRYQPQHF. CDR3 bases: TGCGCCAGCAGCCTGCTCGATCGGTATCAGCCCCAGCATTTT.

The table lists this clone with a count of one. The rearrangement uses TRBV7-9 and TRBJ1-6; D remains unclear. Germline V gene sequence: CDR1 SEHNR, CDR2 FQNEAQ (reference sequence). This CDR3 contains 15 residues. V dropped 1 base and J dropped 7 bases, with 11 bases sitting between them. CDR3 amino acids: CASSLDSALNSPLHF. In DNA form, the CDR3 reads TGTGCCAGCAGCTTAGATAGCGCGTTAAATTCACCCCTCCACTTT.

The CDR3 nucleotides read TGTGCCAGCAGATCAGGGTATTTGAACACTGAAGCTTTCTTT. Translating gives CASRSGYLNTEAFF. The rearrangement joins TRBV11-2 to TRBJ1-1, with TRBD1 as a possible D gene (5 bases). The CDR3 has 14 residues. CDR1 and CDR2 from the germline V gene are SGHAT and FQNNGV. Between the trimmed V and J ends, which lost 6 bases and 0 bases, there was a span of 11 bases.

J is TRBJ2-5 and V is TRBV2, with D possibly being TRBD1 (7 bases). CDR3 size: 16 residues. Germline CDR1 is SNHLY and CDR2 is FYNNEI. The V end lost 4 bases, the J end lost 4 bases, and 19 bases lay between the germline ends. CDR3 nucleotide sequence: TGTGCCAGCAGTGTGGAGGGGGCAACTAGCCGAGAGACCCAGTACTTC. This gives the protein CASSVEGATSRETQYF.

The V gene is TRBV7-9, the J gene TRBJ1-1; D remains unclear. Trimming stripped 2 bases from V and 4 bases from J, with 8 bases between. This CDR3 has 13 residues. CDR1 is SEHNR and CDR2 is FQNEAQ in the germline V gene (reference sequence). The CDR3 loop is CASSLTISTEAFF. The CDR3 DNA sequence: TGTGCCAGCAGCTTAACCATCAGCACTGAAGCTTTCTTT.

V usage is TRBV2 and J usage is TRBJ1-2; TRBD1 aligns across 7 bases. Germline assignment: CDR1 SNHLY and CDR2 FYNNEI. Trimming removed 7 bases from V and 4 bases from J; junction bases left unmatched: 12. This CDR3 is built from 15 residues. CDR3 sequence reads: CASKERGQFGYGYTF. The CDR3 bases are TGTGCCAGCAAAGAAAGGGGACAGTTTGGCTATGGCTACACCTTC.

The V and J genes are TRBV11-2 and TRBJ2-1, with 9 bases that match TRBD2. Trimming removed 3 bases from V and 7 bases from J; junction bases left unmatched: 19. Per germline, CDR1 SGHAT and CDR2 FQNNGV. The CDR3 runs to 19 residues. CDR3: CASSFPSTPSGTPLNEQFF. The DNA for the CDR3 is TGTGCCAGCAGCTTTCCCAGTACTCCTAGCGGGACCCCTTTGAATGAGCAGTTCTTC.

V is TRBV11-2 and J is TRBJ2-7; 9 bases agree with TRBD1. This CDR3 comprises 16 residues. V dropped 0 bases and J dropped 6; count of bases not matched to a gene: 9. Germline V gene data show CDR1 as SGHAT and CDR2 as FQNNGV. The CDR3 reads CASSLDSPGQGGEQYF. CDR3 nucleotide sequence: TGTGCCAGCAGCTTAGATTCCCCGGGACAGGGTGGCGAGCAGTACTTC.

This chain joins TRBV19 and TRBJ2-1; a possible D gene is TRBD1 (6 bases). CDR1 is LNHDA, CDR2 SQIVND, per germline (reference sequence). V was pared by 8 bases and J by 6 bases, with 11 bases between. This CDR3 has 12 residues. The CDR3 sequence is CASSRGRNEQFF. In DNA form, the CDR3 reads TGTGCCAGTTCCAGGGGACGCAATGAGCAGTTCTTC.

The chain has TRBV6-1 and TRBJ2-7; TRBD2 matches at 7 bases. Trimming removed 8 bases from V and 5 bases from J; junction bases left unmatched: 9. The CDR3 sequence is 13 residues long. Germline values: CDR1 MNHNS, CDR2 SASEGT. CDR3 bases: TGTGCCAGCTCCCGGGTGGGGGGGAACGAGCAGTACTTC. Translated, it gives CASSRVGGNEQYF.

The chain couples TRBV6-5 to TRBJ2-7; the D gene is possibly TRBD1 (6 bases). This CDR3 contains 13 residues. Per germline, CDR1 MNHEY and CDR2 SVGAGI. The V gene lost 5 bases and the J gene lost 4 bases, with 12 bases spanning the gap. The CDR3 protein is CASSPQDSYEQYF. As DNA, the CDR3 is TGTGCCAGCAGTCCCCAGGACAGTTACGAGCAGTACTTC.

J is TRBJ2-1 and V is TRBV5-4; 13 bases are a match to TRBD2. V trimming: 5 bases; J trimming: 10 bases; junction bases outside the gene matches: 15. CDR1 SGHNT and CDR2 YYREEE come from the germline V gene (reference sequence). The CDR3 consists of 17 residues. The CDR3 loop reads CASRPTRRTSGGREQFF. The CDR3 DNA follows: TGTGCCAGCAGACCAACACGACGGACTAGCGGGGGCAGGGAGCAGTTCTTC.

This clone has more than one count but fewer than ten. V gene TRBV21-1 combines with J gene TRBJ2-5; no DNA check was done on the table's D call, TRBD2. TRBV21-1 is tagged as a pseudogene. The CDR3 is made up of 16 amino acids. CDR3 in amino acids: CASSKALEGSQETQYF. The CDR3 coding sequence is TGTGCCAGCAGCAAAGCGCTCGAGGGATCCCAAGAGACCCAGTACTTC.

The chain recombines TRBV7-6 with TRBJ1-1, with D perhaps TRBD1 (5 bases). The CDR3 is made up of 15 amino acids. V was trimmed by 0 bases and J by 4 bases, leaving 12 bases between them. The germline V gene has CDR1 SGHVS and CDR2 FNYEAQ. This chain's CDR3 is CASSLARGVGTEAFF. The CDR3 DNA reads as TGTGCCAGCAGCTTAGCGCGGGGGGTGGGCACTGAAGCTTTCTTT.

Details on this clone: One end of the junction does not line up with germline, which may come from a read error. The gene calls are TRBV4-1 and TRBJ1-5; 7 nucleotides line up with TRBD1. Germline lookup yields CDR1 MGHRA and CDR2 YSYEKL. The CDR3 runs 15 residues. Written as DNA, the CDR3 is TGCACCAGCAGCCAAGATCAGGGGGTGAATCAGCCCCAGCATTTT. Translating it yields CTSSQDQGVNQPQHF.